The 2 T cell receptor beta chains below come from one sample, sequenced in a study of T cell changes during pregnancy in multiple sclerosis (dated by TCRdb to about 2019). Library method: the immunoSEQ multiplex PCR assay. TCRdb limited this immuneACCESS table to in-frame rearrangements with V and J called. A share of clones is missing; checked studies link under half to unresolved V genes, and the rest is unexplained. The sample includes tens of thousands of clones, with around 93% observed a single time. Of the sample, approximately 0.39% falls within the top ten clones. The sequences come from CD4+ T cells from peripheral blood mononuclear cells, collected in the second trimester of pregnancy. The receptors stem from a female donor with multiple sclerosis, enrolled in a pregnancy study.

This clone has only one observation. The rearrangement joins TRBV25-1 to TRBJ2-7; D possibly corresponds to TRBD1 (6 bases). There are 13 residues in the CDR3. CDR1 and CDR2 from the germline V gene are MGHDK and SYGVNS. Trimming left V 3 bases short and J 7 bases short, with 13 bases between. The CDR3 sequence is CASSERQAGEQYF. The CDR3 nucleotides read TGTGCCAGCAGTGAGAGACAGGCTGGAGAGCAGTACTTC.

This clone was seen once. The chain has TRBV6-6 and TRBJ2-5; 14 nucleotides match TRBD2. The junction had 8 bases not matched to a gene; V was cut back by 6 bases and J by 5 bases. There are 16 residues in the CDR3. The V gene's germline CDR1 is MNHNY and CDR2 SVGAGI (reference sequence). The CDR3 sequence: CASSKGTSGSRETQYF. The CDR3 DNA reads TGTGCCAGCAGCAAGGGGACTAGCGGGAGTCGGGAGACCCAGTACTTC.